The 18 T cell receptor beta chains below come from one sample, sequenced in a study of T cell changes during pregnancy in multiple sclerosis (dated by TCRdb to between 2018 and 2020). Libraries were built with the immunoSEQ multiplex PCR assay. TCRdb re-hosts the immuneACCESS table, in-frame sequences only. Its copies lack some clones; in the studies checked, an unresolved V gene accounts for under half of them, and the cause for the rest is not known. For this sample the table gives 130,000 or so clones, of which 90% to 96% were detected only once. The leading ten clones occupy over 0.35% of the sample. The sample was peripheral blood, taken after pregnancy. All receptors derive from a female donor with multiple sclerosis, enrolled in a pregnancy study.

J is TRBJ2-2 and V is TRBV7-2; TRBD1 aligns across 8 bases. The CDR3 consists of 15 residues. The germline V gene encodes CDR1 SGHTA and CDR2 FQGNSA. Germline trimming cut 4 bases from V and 1 base from J; bases unmatched to any gene: 2. The CDR3 loop is CASSSGQGNTGELFF. DNA of the CDR3: TGTGCCAGCAGCTCCGGACAGGGGAACACCGGGGAGCTGTTTTTT.

The chain uses TRBV27 and TRBJ2-7, with 8 bases lining up with TRBD2. The CDR3 runs to 12 residues. V lost 9 bases to trimming and J lost 6 bases; unmatched junction nucleotides: 7. Germline V gene data show CDR1 as MNHEY and CDR2 as SMNVEV (reference sequence). Written as DNA, the CDR3 is TGTGCCAGTCGAAGCGGGAGCACCGAGCAGTACTTC. It translates to CASRSGSTEQYF.

The chain recombines TRBV10-3 with TRBJ1-3, with D tentatively TRBD1 (5 bases). Deletions cut 3 bases from V and 4 bases from J, with 16 bases between. The V gene's germline CDR1 is ENHRY and CDR2 SYGVKD. The CDR3 consists of 16 residues. CDR3 region: CAISDAGRLSGNTIYF. In DNA, the CDR3 is TGTGCCATCAGTGATGCAGGGAGGCTTTCCGGAAACACCATATATTTT.

This rearrangement joins TRBV2 to TRBJ2-5; D call uncertain. Trimming removed 3 bases at V and 4 bases at J, with 3 bases between. CDR1 and CDR2 from the germline V gene are SNHLY and FYNNEI. The CDR3 totals 11 residues. CDR3 sequence: CASSEAETQYF. The CDR3, as DNA: TGTGCCAGCAGTGAGGCAGAGACCCAGTACTTC.

The gene calls are TRBV27 and TRBJ2-7, with D possibly TRBD1 on 5 matching bases. This CDR3 is built from 13 residues. V shed 2 bases and J shed 5 bases, with 10 bases lying between them. Germline CDR1 reads MNHEY; CDR2 reads SMNVEV (reference sequence). CDR3 nucleotides: TGTGCCAGCAGTTTACCAGGGATGAACGAGCAGTACTTC. It translates to CASSLPGMNEQYF.

The chain joins TRBV9 to TRBJ2-7, with TRBD1 matching over 10 bases. V lost 2 bases to trimming and J lost 5 bases; unmatched junction nucleotides: 4. CDR1 is SGDLS and CDR2 is YYNGEE in the germline V gene. The CDR3 is 14 residues long. Here the CDR3 DNA reads TGTGCCAGCAGCGTTACCGGGACAGGGGACGAGCAGTACTTC. Its translation: CASSVTGTGDEQYF.

This clone was observed a handful of times. The rearrangement uses TRBV19 and TRBJ2-1; 9 positions agree with TRBD1. This CDR3 has 14 amino acids. The J segment lost 8 bases and the V segment lost 6 bases, leaving 8 bases of the junction unmatched. Germline loops: CDR1 LNHDA, CDR2 SQIVND (reference sequence). This CDR3 reads CASRPGTGRYEQFF. In DNA form, the CDR3 reads TGTGCCAGTAGGCCAGGGACAGGGAGATATGAGCAGTTCTTC.

Only one count was recorded for this clone. J is TRBJ2-7 and V is TRBV27; 9 nucleotides agree with TRBD1. The V gene end was trimmed by 7 bases and the J gene end by 4 bases; junction bases not matched to a gene: 8. The CDR3 totals 14 residues. Germline loops: CDR1 MNHEY, CDR2 SMNVEV (reference sequence). This chain's CDR3 is CASNSQGARYEQYF. The DNA for the CDR3 is TGTGCCAGCAATTCACAGGGGGCGCGGTACGAGCAGTACTTC.

The chain links TRBV28 to TRBJ2-5, with 9 bases matching TRBD1. The trim removed 5 bases at V and 4 bases at J, leaving 2 bases unmatched. The CDR3 sequence is 13 residues long. CDR1 is MDHEN, CDR2 SYDVKM, per germline. The CDR3 DNA sequence: TGTGCCAGCAGTGTGGACAGGGGAGAGACCCAGTACTTC. Its translation is CASSVDRGETQYF.

This chain joins TRBV7-8 and TRBJ1-1, with D maybe TRBD1 (5 bases). Trimming shortened V by 5 bases and J by 7 bases, and 8 bases separated the two germline ends. This CDR3 contains 11 residues. Germline values: CDR1 SGHVS, CDR2 FQNEAQ. CDR3 DNA: TGTGCCAGCAGCCGGGGGGTTGAAGCTTTCTTT. Amino acids: CASSRGVEAFF. The full variable domain, with the rest looked up from reference TRBV7-8 and TRBJ1-1, is GAGVSQSPRYKVAKRGQDVALRCDPISGHVSLFWYQQALGQGPEFLTYFQNEAQLDKSGLPSDRFFAERPEGSVSTLKIQRTQQEDSAVYLCASSRGVEAFFGQGTRLTVV.

The V gene is TRBV6-4, the J gene TRBJ2-3; TRBD2 is a possible D gene (5 bases). The CDR3 consists of 14 residues. V lost 5 bases and J 4 bases, leaving 13 bases between the germline ends. Germline values: CDR1 MRHNA, CDR2 SNTAGT. The CDR3 protein is CASSSTMGADTQYF. CDR3 coding DNA: TGTGCCAGCAGTTCTACTATGGGAGCAGATACGCAGTATTTT.

V and J are TRBV2 and TRBJ2-1, with TRBD2 as a possible D gene (5 bases). V was cut by 5 bases and J by 5 bases, with 22 bases left in between. Germline CDR1 SNHLY, CDR2 FYNNEI. This CDR3 is 17 amino acids long. The DNA for the CDR3 is TGTGCCAGCAGTAACGCCCTTACTAGGACTGTAAACAATGAGCAGTTCTTC. The encoded protein is CASSNALTRTVNNEQFF. The full variable domain, rest sourced from reference TRBV2 and TRBJ2-1, is EPEVTQTPSHQVTQMGQEVILRCVPISNHLYFYWYRQILGQKVEFLVSFYNNEISEKSEIFDDQFSVERPDGSNFTLKIRSTKLEDSAMYFCASSNALTRTVNNEQFFGPGTRLTVL.

This clone has a single count. This chain joins TRBV15 and TRBJ1-2, with 7 bases matching TRBD1. Germline trimming cut 2 bases from V and 4 bases from J; bases unmatched to any gene: 10. Germline V gene sequence: CDR1 LNHNV, CDR2 YYDKDF (reference sequence). The CDR3 sequence is 16 residues long. The CDR3 nucleotides read TGTGCCACCAGCAGACAATTCGGACAGGAGCCCTATGGCTACACCTTC. Protein: CATSRQFGQEPYGYTF.

The V gene is TRBV20-1, the J gene TRBJ1-2; D unclear. The CDR3 contains 11 residues. Trimming pared 0 bases from V and 4 bases from J, leaving 3 bases between. Germline values: CDR1 DFQATT, CDR2 SNEGSKA (reference sequence). For the CDR3, the DNA is TGCAGTGCTAGAGAGCGCTATGGCTACACCTTC. Protein: CSARERYGYTF.

V usage is TRBV28 and J usage is TRBJ1-3; no clear D gene. Germline values: CDR1 MDHEN, CDR2 SYDVKM. V was cut by 4 bases and J by 0 bases, with 10 bases left in between. CDR3 size: 15 residues. CDR3 coding DNA: TGTGCCAGCAGTTCCCTAGTAAGCTCTGGAAACACCATATATTTT. This gives the protein CASSSLVSSGNTIYF.

The chain couples TRBV2 to TRBJ1-2, with 9 bases that match TRBD1. V shed 5 bases and J 3 bases; nucleotides not matched to a gene: 7. CDR3 length: 15 amino acids. Germline CDR1 reads SNHLY; CDR2 reads FYNNEI. CDR3 coding DNA: TGTGCCAGCAGTCAAGGGGACAGGGCGCACTATGGCTACACCTTC. This encodes CASSQGDRAHYGYTF.

This rearrangement joins TRBV19 to TRBJ1-1, with no clear D. The CDR3 has 13 amino acids. Germline V gene sequence: CDR1 LNHDA, CDR2 SQIVND (reference sequence). V was trimmed by 1 base and J by 4 bases, leaving 7 bases between them. For the CDR3, the DNA is TGTGCCAGTAGTATAGTCGGGAGCACTGAAGCTTTCTTT. Its protein product is CASSIVGSTEAFF.

The gene calls are TRBV5-1 and TRBJ2-6; 8 positions agree with TRBD2. The V gene end was trimmed by 2 bases and the J gene end by 0 bases; junction bases not matched to a gene: 7. The length of the CDR3 is 18 residues. Germline V gene lookup returns CDR1 SGHRS and CDR2 YFSETQ. DNA of the CDR3: TGCGCCAGCAGCTTTGGGGGACTAGTGGCCTCTGGGGCCAACGTCCTGACTTTC. Protein product: CASSFGGLVASGANVLTF.